This record looks at one TCR beta chain sequence and its context. What it binds is not known. Primers included in the PCR were 60 Vbeta and 13 Jbeta primers. This table comes from immunoSEQ multiplex PCR, and its TCRdb copy is limited to in-frame clones, with some not included. Found here are about 210,000 clones, about four fifths of them singletons; the top ten hold roughly a tenth. This sample was taken from a study of cytomegalovirus exposure and HLA in healthy donors. Study summary: Of several hundred genotyped donors, 81% grouped in the Caucasian-associated ancestry cluster. Study results and caveats: Per a later analysis, HLA-associated TCR beta chains showed more clonal expansion than other, equally common TCR beta chains. Data from an earlier analysis indicated that most TCR beta V segments were productive either about 87% or about 30% of the time.

Per the germline V gene, CDR1 is SGDLS and CDR2 is YYNGEE. The CDR3 totals 19 residues. V lost 0 bases, J lost 0 bases, and 9 bases stayed unmatched. Sequenced input: PBMCs. The chain is built from TRBV9 and TRBJ2-7; the match to TRBD2 covers 13 bases. The sequence was collected from a woman between 45 and 65 years old in good health and CMV-seropositive. CDR3 bases: TGTGCCAGCAGCGTAGGCACTACGACTAGCGGGGGGTACTCCTACGAGCAGTACTTC. It encodes CASSVGTTTSGGYSYEQYF.